The present T cell receptor beta chain was sequenced within a study of T cells in Graves' hyperthyroidism and ophthalmopathy. The study's findings and limits: By a 13 V-J model, ophthalmopathy was set apart from stable hyperthyroidism.

Trimming pared 2 bases from V and 7 bases from J, leaving 18 bases between. Per germline, CDR1 MNHEY and CDR2 SMNVEV (reference sequence). CDR3 length equals 15 residues. This clonotype was recorded many times. As yet, its antigen is unknown. TCR beta CDR3 region amplification was performed from RNA transcripts. Carried out on the TCR CDR3, a first-round RT-PCR used the HTBI primer set. TCRdb independently ran MiXCR on the multiplex PCR reads; one entry per CDR3 protein. This table has almost 600,000 distinct CDR3 sequences, around 13% appearing once. Hyperthyroidism was newly diagnosed in patients aged 18 to 65 (duration under 2 months).

The source of this sequence is a woman aged 25 to 45 with Graves' hyperthyroidism that later progressed to Graves' ophthalmopathy. This sequence joins TRBV27 and TRBJ2-7, with a tentative D call TRBD2 (6 bases). The sequenced material came from blood. The CDR3 region has the DNA TGTGCCAGCAGTTTAGCGGGGTCCCTTATGCAAGAGCAGTACTTC. Encoded protein: CASSLAGSLMQEQYF.